A single sample gave rise to the 15 T cell receptor beta chains below, sequenced in a study of cytomegalovirus exposure and HLA in healthy donors. The PCR ran on 60 Vbeta and 13 Jbeta primers. Measured with immunoSEQ multiplex PCR; TCRdb has only the in-frame clones, and not every one. The sample lists some 92,000 clones, under 85% seen once, with 2.7% in the top ten. The specimen was PBMCs. The receptors shown here come from a young man in good health and CMV-seronegative.

The CDR3 here is CAIPQVYYGYTF. The CDR3 DNA reads TGTGCCATCCCACAGGTTTACTATGGCTACACCTTC. The chain joins TRBV7-9 to TRBJ1-2, with a weak D call TRBD1 (5 bases). Germline CDR1 SEHNR, CDR2 FQNEAQ (reference sequence). This CDR3 is built from 12 residues. The V end lost 10 bases, the J end lost 3 bases, and 12 bases lay between the germline ends.

This sequence joins TRBV2 and TRBJ2-7; D is uncertain. The CDR3 runs to 12 residues. In germline, CDR1 is SNHLY, CDR2 FYNNEI. V was trimmed by 6 bases and J by 3 bases, leaving 9 bases between them. The CDR3 is CASSVILYEQYF. DNA for the CDR3: TGTGCCAGCAGCGTCATACTCTACGAGCAGTACTTC.

Concerning this clone itself: This CDR3 is also generated by other DNA sequences in the sample. The chain is built from TRBV9 and TRBJ1-1, with TRBD1 as a possible D gene (5 bases). V was clipped by 0 bases and J by 2 bases, with 11 bases between them. The CDR3 sequence is 15 residues long. Germline V gives CDR1 SGDLS, CDR2 YYNGEE. CDR3 nucleotide sequence: TGTGCCAGCAGCGTAGGAAGGGGAGGAAACACTGAAGCTTTCTTT. Protein: CASSVGRGGNTEAFF.

Notes on this clone: Other DNA sequences in the same sample also yield this CDR3. The J gene is TRBJ1-3, the V gene TRBV7-9, with a possible D match to TRBD1 (5 bases). Germline V gene sequence: CDR1 SEHNR, CDR2 FQNEAQ (reference sequence). The V gene lost 3 bases and the J gene lost 0 bases, with 18 bases spanning the gap. The CDR3 length is 18 residues. CDR3 nucleotides: TGTGCCAGCAGCTTGGGGCTGGTCGGGGGAAACTCTGGAAACACCATATATTTT. Its protein product is CASSLGLVGGNSGNTIYF.

The genes are TRBV28 and TRBJ1-3, with D perhaps matching TRBD1 (6 bases). Deletions cut 2 bases from V and 0 bases from J, with 11 bases between. The CDR3 is 16 residues long. Germline V lookup: CDR1 MDHEN, CDR2 SYDVKM. In nucleotides, the CDR3 is TGTGCCAGCAGTTTAGTCCGGGACACCTCTGGAAACACCATATATTTT. It specifies CASSLVRDTSGNTIYF.

This chain connects TRBV28 to TRBJ1-2, with TRBD1 identical over 9 bases. The germline gives CDR1 MDHEN, CDR2 SYDVKM. This CDR3 is built from 13 residues. The V gene end was trimmed by 6 bases and the J gene end by 5 bases; junction bases not matched to a gene: 4. CDR3 bases: TGTGCCAGCAGGCCCGGGACAGGGTATGGCTACACCTTC. Protein sequence: CASRPGTGYGYTF.

The V and J genes are TRBV5-1 and TRBJ2-7, with unresolved D. Germline-derived CDR1 and CDR2 are SGHRS and YFSETQ. The CDR3 is 13 amino acids. V was cut by 4 bases and J by 1 base, with 9 bases left in between. CDR3 in DNA: TGCGCCAGCAGCCCCCAGGTTTCCTACGAGCAGTACTTC. Amino acid sequence: CASSPQVSYEQYF.

The genes are TRBV6-5 and TRBJ2-5; D is possibly TRBD2 (5 bases). Germline V gene data show CDR1 as MNHEY and CDR2 as SVGAGI. The length of the CDR3 is 13 residues. V was cut by 7 bases and J by 3 bases, with 12 bases left in between. As DNA, the CDR3 is TGTGCCAGCAACGCGGGCACCAAAGAGACCCAGTACTTC. Encoded protein: CASNAGTKETQYF.

The V and J genes are TRBV11-2 and TRBJ1-3, with no clear D. V lost 0 bases and J 4 bases, leaving 4 bases between the germline ends. Germline loops: CDR1 SGHAT, CDR2 FQNNGV. The CDR3 runs 13 residues. DNA for the CDR3: TGTGCCAGCAGCTTAGAACAGGGAAACACCATATATTTT. Amino acid sequence: CASSLEQGNTIYF.

The V gene is TRBV7-8, the J gene TRBJ2-4; D is possibly TRBD1 (6 bases). The CDR3 totals 16 residues. Trimming left V 1 base short and J 12 bases short, with 22 bases between. Germline V gene lookup returns CDR1 SGHVS and CDR2 FQNEAQ. The CDR3 coding sequence is TGTGCCAGCAGCTTAGTTCCGGCATACGGGAAAGGGGGTCAGTACTTC. Translating it yields CASSLVPAYGKGGQYF.

The rearrangement joins TRBV6-5 to TRBJ2-3; D unclear. Germline V gives CDR1 MNHEY, CDR2 SVGAGI. V lost 1 base and J 2 bases, leaving 7 bases between the germline ends. This CDR3 has 14 residues. CDR3 nucleotides: TGTGCCAGCAGTTACTATGGCAACACAGATACGCAGTATTTT. As protein: CASSYYGNTDTQYF.

This chain joins TRBV28 and TRBJ2-7; 10 bases match TRBD1. The trim removed 3 bases at V and 5 bases at J, leaving 10 bases unmatched. CDR1 is MDHEN, CDR2 SYDVKM, per germline. The CDR3 sequence is 16 residues long. CDR3: CASSFLGQGVINEQYF. The DNA of the CDR3 is TGTGCCAGCAGTTTCCTTGGACAGGGGGTAATCAACGAGCAGTACTTC.

This chain joins TRBV30 and TRBJ1-5, with D maybe TRBD1 (6 bases). The CDR3 is made up of 14 amino acids. From germline, CDR1 is GTSNPN and CDR2 SVGIG (reference sequence). Trimming cost V 0 bases and J 2 bases, with 8 bases left between them. The CDR3 bases are TGTGCCTGGAGTGTAAAGGGGGGCAATCAGCCCCAGCATTTT. Translated: CAWSVKGGNQPQHF.

The gene calls are TRBV9 and TRBJ2-3, with TRBD1 as a possible D gene (6 bases). V was shortened by 0 bases and J by 4 bases, with 15 bases between the two germline ends. Germline V gene lookup returns CDR1 SGDLS and CDR2 YYNGEE. The CDR3 loop spans 16 amino acids. CDR3 sequence reads: CASSVATGRGADTQYF. The CDR3 DNA follows: TGTGCCAGCAGCGTAGCTACAGGGAGAGGGGCAGATACGCAGTATTTT.

V and J are TRBV29-1 and TRBJ2-7, with D tentatively TRBD1 (6 bases). Germline values: CDR1 SQVTM, CDR2 ANQGSEA. The CDR3 extends over 13 amino acids. V gave up 4 bases and J gave up 3 bases, with 13 bases separating them. The CDR3 DNA is TGCAGCGTTGGACAGGTTCTCGACTACGAGCAGTACTTC. Protein: CSVGQVLDYEQYF.